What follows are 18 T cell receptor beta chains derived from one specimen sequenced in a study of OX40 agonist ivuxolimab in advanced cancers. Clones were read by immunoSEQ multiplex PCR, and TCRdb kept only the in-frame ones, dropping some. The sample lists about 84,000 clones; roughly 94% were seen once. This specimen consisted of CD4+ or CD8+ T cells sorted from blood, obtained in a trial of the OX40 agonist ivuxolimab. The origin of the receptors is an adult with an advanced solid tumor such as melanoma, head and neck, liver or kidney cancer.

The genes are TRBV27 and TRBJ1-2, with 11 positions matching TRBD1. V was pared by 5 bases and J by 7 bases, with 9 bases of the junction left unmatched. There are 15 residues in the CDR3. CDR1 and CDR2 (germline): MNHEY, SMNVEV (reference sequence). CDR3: CASSPWDRGVGGYTF. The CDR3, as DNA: TGTGCCAGCAGTCCCTGGGACAGGGGGGTCGGTGGCTACACCTTC.

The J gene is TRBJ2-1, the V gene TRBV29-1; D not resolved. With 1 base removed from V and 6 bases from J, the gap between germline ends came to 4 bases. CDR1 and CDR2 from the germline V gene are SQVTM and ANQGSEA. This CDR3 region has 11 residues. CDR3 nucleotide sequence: TGCAGCGTTGAAGCGCCCAATGAGCAGTTCTTC. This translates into CSVEAPNEQFF.

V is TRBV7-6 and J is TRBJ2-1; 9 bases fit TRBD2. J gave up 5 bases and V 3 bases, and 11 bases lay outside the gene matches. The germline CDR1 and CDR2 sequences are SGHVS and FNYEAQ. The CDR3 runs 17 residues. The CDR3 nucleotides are TGTGCCAGCAGCTTTATTGTCGCGGCTAGCGGGGACAATGAGCAGTTCTTC. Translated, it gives CASSFIVAASGDNEQFF.

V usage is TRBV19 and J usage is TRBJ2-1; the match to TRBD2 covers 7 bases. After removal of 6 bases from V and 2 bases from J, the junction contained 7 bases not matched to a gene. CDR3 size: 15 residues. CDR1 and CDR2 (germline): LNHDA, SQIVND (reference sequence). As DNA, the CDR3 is TGTGCCAGTAGGGAAATAGCGGGCCCCTACAATGAGCAGTTCTTC. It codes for CASREIAGPYNEQFF.

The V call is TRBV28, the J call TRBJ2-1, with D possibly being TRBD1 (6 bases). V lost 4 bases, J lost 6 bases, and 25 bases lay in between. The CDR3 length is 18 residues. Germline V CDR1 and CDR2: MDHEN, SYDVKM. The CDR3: CASSSGTGGVFVGNEQFF. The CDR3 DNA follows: TGTGCCAGCAGTTCGGGAACTGGGGGCGTCTTCGTTGGCAATGAGCAGTTCTTC.

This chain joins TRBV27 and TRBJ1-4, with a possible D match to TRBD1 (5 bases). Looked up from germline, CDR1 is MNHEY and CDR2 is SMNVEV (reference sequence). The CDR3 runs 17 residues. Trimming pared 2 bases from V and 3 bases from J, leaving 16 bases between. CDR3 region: CASSLTRDSLSNEKLFF. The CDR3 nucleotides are TGTGCCAGCAGTTTAACCCGGGACTCTCTTTCTAATGAAAAACTGTTTTTT.

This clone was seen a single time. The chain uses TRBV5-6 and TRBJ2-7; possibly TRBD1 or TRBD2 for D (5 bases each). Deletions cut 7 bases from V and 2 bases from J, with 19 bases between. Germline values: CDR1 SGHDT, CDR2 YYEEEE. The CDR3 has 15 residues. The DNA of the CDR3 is TGTGCCAGCTCGTCCCCGGGGCAGTCCCCCTACGAGCAGTACTTC. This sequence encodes CASSSPGQSPYEQYF.

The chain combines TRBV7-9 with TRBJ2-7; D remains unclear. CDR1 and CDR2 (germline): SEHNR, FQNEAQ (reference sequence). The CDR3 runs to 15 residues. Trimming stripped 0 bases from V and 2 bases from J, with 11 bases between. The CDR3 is CASSLAQEFTYEQYF. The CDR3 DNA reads TGTGCCAGCAGCTTAGCGCAGGAATTTACCTACGAGCAGTACTTC. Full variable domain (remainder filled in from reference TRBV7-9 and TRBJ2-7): DTGVSQNPRHKITKRGQNVTFRCDPISEHNRLYWYRQTLGQGPEFLTYFQNEAQLEKSRLLSDRFSAERPKGSFSTLEIQRTEQGDSAMYLCASSLAQEFTYEQYFGPGTRLTVT.

CDR3 bases: TGTGCCAGCCGTCCAGGGTTGGGCACAGATACGCAGTATTTT. Translated, it gives CASRPGLGTDTQYF. V gene TRBV27 combines with J gene TRBJ2-3; D is possibly TRBD1 (5 bases). V was pared by 8 bases and J by 1 base, with 13 bases between. The germline V gene encodes CDR1 MNHEY and CDR2 SMNVEV (reference sequence). The CDR3 contains 14 residues.

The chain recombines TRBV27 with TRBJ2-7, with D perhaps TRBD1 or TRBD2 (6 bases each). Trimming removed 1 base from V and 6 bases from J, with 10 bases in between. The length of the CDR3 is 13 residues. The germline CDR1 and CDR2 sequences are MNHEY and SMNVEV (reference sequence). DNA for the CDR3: TGTGCCAGCAGTTTATGGGGGGCTAGCGAGCAGTACTTC. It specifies CASSLWGASEQYF.

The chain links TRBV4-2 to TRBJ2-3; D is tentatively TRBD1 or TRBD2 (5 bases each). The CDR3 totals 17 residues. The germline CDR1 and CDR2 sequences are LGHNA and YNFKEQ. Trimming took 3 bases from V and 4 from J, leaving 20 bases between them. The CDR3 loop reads CASSHPDSRGEADTQYF. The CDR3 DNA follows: TGTGCCAGCAGCCACCCGGACTCGAGGGGCGAGGCAGATACGCAGTATTTT.

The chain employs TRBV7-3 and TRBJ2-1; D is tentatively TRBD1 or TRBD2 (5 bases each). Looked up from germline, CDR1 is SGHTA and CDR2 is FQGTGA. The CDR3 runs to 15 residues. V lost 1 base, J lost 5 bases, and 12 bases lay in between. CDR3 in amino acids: CASSLIGGSHNEQFF. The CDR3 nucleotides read TGTGCCAGCAGCTTAATTGGGGGATCCCACAATGAGCAGTTCTTC.

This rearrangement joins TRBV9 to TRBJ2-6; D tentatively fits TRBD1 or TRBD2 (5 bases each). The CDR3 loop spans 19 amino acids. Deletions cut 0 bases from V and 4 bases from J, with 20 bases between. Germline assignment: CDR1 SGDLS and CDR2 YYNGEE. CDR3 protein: CASSVARGPPPQGANVLTF. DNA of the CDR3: TGTGCCAGCAGCGTAGCCCGGGGACCGCCCCCGCAAGGGGCCAACGTCCTGACTTTC.

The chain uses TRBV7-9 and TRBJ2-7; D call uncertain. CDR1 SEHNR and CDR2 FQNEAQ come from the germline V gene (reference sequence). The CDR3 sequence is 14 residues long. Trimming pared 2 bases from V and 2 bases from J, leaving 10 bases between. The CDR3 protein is CASSLPNAAYEQYF. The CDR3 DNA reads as TGTGCCAGCAGCTTACCGAACGCAGCCTACGAGCAGTACTTC. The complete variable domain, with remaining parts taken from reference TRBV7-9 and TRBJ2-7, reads DTGVSQNPRHKITKRGQNVTFRCDPISEHNRLYWYRQTLGQGPEFLTYFQNEAQLEKSRLLSDRFSAERPKGSFSTLEIQRTEQGDSAMYLCASSLPNAAYEQYFGPGTRLTVT.

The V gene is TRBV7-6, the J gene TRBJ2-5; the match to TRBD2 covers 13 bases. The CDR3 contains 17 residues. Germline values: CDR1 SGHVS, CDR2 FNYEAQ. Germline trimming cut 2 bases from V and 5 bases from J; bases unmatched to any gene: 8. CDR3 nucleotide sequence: TGTGCCAGCAGCTTAAGTCCGGGACTAGCGGGAAAGGAGACCCAGTACTTC. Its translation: CASSLSPGLAGKETQYF.

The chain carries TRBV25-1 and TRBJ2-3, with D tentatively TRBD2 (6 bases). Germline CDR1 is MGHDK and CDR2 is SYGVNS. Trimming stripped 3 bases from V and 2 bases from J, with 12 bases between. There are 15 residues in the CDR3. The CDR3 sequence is CASSEEGWATDTQYF. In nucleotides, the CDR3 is TGTGCCAGCAGTGAGGAGGGTTGGGCCACAGATACGCAGTATTTT.

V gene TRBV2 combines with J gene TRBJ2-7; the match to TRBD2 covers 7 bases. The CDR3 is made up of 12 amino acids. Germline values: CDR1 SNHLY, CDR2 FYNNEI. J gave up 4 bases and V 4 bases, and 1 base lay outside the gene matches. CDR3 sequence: CASSVGGYEQYF. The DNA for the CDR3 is TGTGCCAGCAGTGTGGGGGGGTACGAGCAGTACTTC.

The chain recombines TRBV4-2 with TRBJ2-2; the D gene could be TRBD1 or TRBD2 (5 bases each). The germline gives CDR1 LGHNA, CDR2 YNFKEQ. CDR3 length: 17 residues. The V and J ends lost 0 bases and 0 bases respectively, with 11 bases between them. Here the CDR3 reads CASSQDHKGPNTGELFF. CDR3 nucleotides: TGTGCCAGCAGCCAAGATCACAAGGGACCGAACACCGGGGAGCTGTTTTTT.